The 13 T cell receptor beta chains in this list originate from one sample, sequenced in a study of spatial heterogeneity in lung cancer. The antigens for these receptors are not known. Overall study results and limits: In tumors, expanded intratumoral alpha and beta TCR counts tracked mutation counts.

As to time point: sample taken at primary tumor resection. Each CDR3 protein is one row after TCRdb ran MiXCR on the 5' RACE reads. The profile covers approximately 11,000 distinct CDR3 sequences, with over 10% appearing a single time and 10% to 15% taken by the ten largest. The starting material was lung tumor tissue, obtained at surgery. These TCRs come from a female donor with early-stage non-small cell lung cancer.

This clonotype is medium-sized in the sample. The gene calls are TRBV9 and TRBJ1-1, with TRBD1 matching over 7 bases. With V trimmed by 4 bases and J by 3 bases, 9 bases remained unmatched. The CDR3 length is 15 residues. CDR1 is SGDLS, CDR2 YYNGEE, per germline. CDR3: CASSTGQVSDTEAFF. In nucleotides, the CDR3 is TGTGCCAGCAGCACCGGACAGGTTTCGGACACTGAAGCTTTCTTT. Together with reference TRBV9 and TRBJ1-1, the CDR3 gives the full variable domain: DSGVTQTPKHLITATGQRVTLRCSPRSGDLSVYWYQQSLDQGLQFLIQYYNGEERAKGNILERFSAQQFPDLHSELNLSSLELGDSALYFCASSTGQVSDTEAFFGQGTRLTVV.

CDR3: CATRTGASNQPQHF. CDR3 DNA: TGTGCCACCAGAACAGGGGCTAGCAATCAGCCCCAGCATTTT. J is TRBJ1-5 and V is TRBV27, with 7 bases that match TRBD1. Germline V gene data show CDR1 as MNHEY and CDR2 as SMNVEV (reference sequence). The J segment lost 0 bases and the V segment lost 10 bases, leaving 6 bases of the junction unmatched. The CDR3 consists of 14 residues.

This clonotype was picked up a small number of times. The genes are TRBV4-1 and TRBJ1-5; TRBD1 might be the D (6 bases). Germline assignment: CDR1 MGHRA and CDR2 YSYEKL. This CDR3 is 16 amino acids long. Trimming took 7 bases from V and 1 from J, leaving 17 bases between them. The CDR3 protein is CASTGEGGGSNQPQHF. CDR3 coding DNA: TGCGCCAGCACCGGAGAAGGGGGAGGAAGCAATCAGCCCCAGCATTTT.

This clonotype was picked up many times. This chain uses TRBV30 with TRBJ1-1; 9 nucleotides line up with TRBD1. The V gene's germline CDR1 is GTSNPN and CDR2 SVGIG (reference sequence). This CDR3 spans 12 amino acids. Trimming removed 2 bases from V and 11 bases from J; junction bases left unmatched: 6. CDR3 protein: CAWSPGDREAFF. CDR3 coding DNA: TGTGCCTGGAGTCCGGGGGACAGGGAGGCTTTCTTT.

Details on this clonotype: This may arise from a read error, as a much more abundant clone is one base away. V gene TRBV9 combines with J gene TRBJ1-3; D is uncertain. Germline-derived CDR1 and CDR2 are SGDLS and YYNGEE. The CDR3 is 13 residues long. The CDR3 here is CASSVDFGNTKYF. In DNA form, the CDR3 reads TGTGCCAGCAGCGTCGACTTTGGAAACACCAAATATTTT.

This clonotype has more than one count but fewer than ten. V is TRBV30 and J is TRBJ1-4; D is unresolved. The V end lost 2 bases, the J end lost 4 bases, and 11 bases lay between the germline ends. The germline gives CDR1 GTSNPN, CDR2 SVGIG (reference sequence). CDR3 length: 14 residues. Here the CDR3 reads CAWSRAASNEKLFF. CDR3 coding DNA: TGTGCCTGGAGTAGGGCGGCGAGTAATGAAAAACTGTTTTTT.

In its sample, this clonotype ranks as medium-sized. The CDR3: CASRDTPTGPYEQYF. The CDR3 DNA reads as TGTGCCAGCAGAGACACACCGACAGGGCCCTACGAGCAGTACTTC. The chain is built from TRBV2 and TRBJ2-7; 7 bases agree with TRBD1. Germline V gene lookup returns CDR1 SNHLY and CDR2 FYNNEI. The V gene end was trimmed by 6 bases and the J gene end by 2 bases; junction bases not matched to a gene: 10. This CDR3 has 15 amino acids.

This clonotype was found once. A much larger clone is a single base away; this may be a read error. The chain joins TRBV27 to TRBJ2-2, with D perhaps being TRBD1 or TRBD2 (5 bases each). The CDR3 extends over 15 amino acids. The V and J ends lost 4 bases and 0 bases respectively, with 9 bases between them. Looked up from germline, CDR1 is MNHEY and CDR2 is SMNVEV (reference sequence). The CDR3 spells CASSSSGPNTGELFF. CDR3 coding DNA: TGTGCCAGCAGTTCATCGGGACCGAACACCGGGGAGCTGTTTTTT.

This clonotype was seen at least ten times. The chain employs TRBV30 and TRBJ1-4; TRBD1 might be the D (5 bases). In germline, CDR1 is GTSNPN, CDR2 SVGIG (reference sequence). The CDR3 length is 13 residues. The V gene lost 5 bases and the J gene lost 5 bases, with 12 bases spanning the gap. This CDR3 is CAWGRWGNEKLFF. In nucleotides, the CDR3 is TGTGCCTGGGGAAGGTGGGGGAATGAAAAACTGTTTTTT. Based on the CDR3 plus reference TRBV30 and TRBJ1-4, the full variable domain is SQTIHQWPATLVQPVGSPLSLECTVEGTSNPNLYWYRQAAGRGLQLLFYSVGIGQISSEVPQNLSASRPQDRQFILSSKKLLLSDSGFYLCAWGRWGNEKLFFGSGTQLSVL.

This clonotype was counted ten times or more. V is TRBV19 and J is TRBJ2-7; a weak D match, TRBD1 (6 bases). The germline V gene has CDR1 LNHDA and CDR2 SQIVND (reference sequence). V was clipped by 5 bases and J by 0 bases, with 14 bases between them. This CDR3 contains 15 residues. CDR3 bases: TGTGCCAGTAGTGCTCACAGGGATAGCTCCTACGAGCAGTACTTC. It encodes CASSAHRDSSYEQYF.

By share, this clonotype counts as medium-sized. The chain links TRBV10-3 to TRBJ1-2; no firm D call. The CDR3 has 14 amino acids. CDR1 ENHRY and CDR2 SYGVKD come from the germline V gene. The ends were cut back, 4 bases at V and 4 bases at J, with 13 bases in the middle. In DNA, the CDR3 is TGTGCCATCAGTGGGGAAGGTTGGACCTATGGCTACACCTTC. Translating gives CAISGEGWTYGYTF.

This clonotype was found many times. The chain recombines TRBV18 with TRBJ2-5; tentatively, D is TRBD1 (5 bases). The CDR3 runs to 15 residues. Germline V CDR1 and CDR2: KGHSH, LQKENI. V lost 3 bases and J 2 bases, leaving 13 bases between the germline ends. CDR3 loop: CASSPLTAGQETQYF. The CDR3, as DNA: TGTGCCAGCTCACCTCTTACGGCAGGGCAAGAGACCCAGTACTTC.

The table lists this clonotype with many counts. The V gene is TRBV27, the J gene TRBJ2-6, with D perhaps matching TRBD2 (7 bases). Germline values: CDR1 MNHEY, CDR2 SMNVEV (reference sequence). V was clipped by 8 bases and J by 12 bases, with 14 bases between them. The CDR3 runs to 12 residues. CDR3 coding DNA: TGTGCCAGCGGGGGGGCGGGTTCCGTCCTGACTTTC. This encodes CASGGAGSVLTF.